Below, one T cell receptor beta chain is given with its context. Its cognate antigen is unknown. The data originate from a study of post-analysis software for immune sequencing data. Study background: Patients had relapsing-remitting, secondary progressive or progressive-relapsing multiple sclerosis; some lacked subtype.

The CDR3 loop spans 12 amino acids. Looked up from germline, CDR1 is ENHRY and CDR2 is SYGVKD. V dropped 9 bases and J dropped 11; count of bases not matched to a gene: 8. General observations from the study: About 5 TRBV segments occurring more often in patients than controls included TRBV5-6, TRBV5-1 and TRBV20-1.

Each TCR beta cDNA library carried unique molecular identifiers. The source material, about 0.9 to 10 million T cells, gave rise to roughly 500,000 cDNA molecules. TCRdb reanalysed the PCR reads using MiXCR and keeps one entry per CDR3 protein. The sample lists 400,000 to 500,000 distinct CDR3 sequences, 39% seen once, with approximately 7.7% in the top ten. This TCR was sampled from a girl aged 2-10 years with multiple sclerosis. The sequenced sample consisted of blood. The chain carries TRBV10-3 and TRBJ2-5, with 11 nucleotides matching TRBD1. CDR3 sequence: CAIWTGGKEQYF. The DNA of the CDR3 is TGTGCCATATGGACAGGGGGCAAAGAGCAGTACTTC.